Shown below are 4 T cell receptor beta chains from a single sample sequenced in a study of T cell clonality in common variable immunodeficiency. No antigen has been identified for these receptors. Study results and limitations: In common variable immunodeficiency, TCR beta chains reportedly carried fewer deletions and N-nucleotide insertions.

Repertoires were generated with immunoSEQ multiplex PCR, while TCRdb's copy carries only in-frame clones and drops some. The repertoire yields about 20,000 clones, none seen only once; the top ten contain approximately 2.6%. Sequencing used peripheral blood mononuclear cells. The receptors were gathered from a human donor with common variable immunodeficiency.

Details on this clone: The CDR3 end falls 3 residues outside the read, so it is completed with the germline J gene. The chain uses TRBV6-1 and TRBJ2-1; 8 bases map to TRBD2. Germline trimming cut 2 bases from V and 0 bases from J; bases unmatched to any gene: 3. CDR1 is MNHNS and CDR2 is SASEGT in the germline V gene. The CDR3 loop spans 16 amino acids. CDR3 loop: CASSEMAGGSYNEQFF. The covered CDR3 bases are TGTGCCAGCAGTGAAATGGCGGGGGGCTCCTACAATGAG.

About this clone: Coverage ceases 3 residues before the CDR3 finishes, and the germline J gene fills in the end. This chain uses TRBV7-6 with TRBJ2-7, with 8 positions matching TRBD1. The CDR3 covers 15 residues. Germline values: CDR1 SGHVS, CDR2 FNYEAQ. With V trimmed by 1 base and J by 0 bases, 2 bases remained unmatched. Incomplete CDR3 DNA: TGTGCCAGCAGCTTAGAAACAGGGGGCTCCTACGAG. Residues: CASSLETGGSYE. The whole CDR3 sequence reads CASSLETGGSYEQYF.

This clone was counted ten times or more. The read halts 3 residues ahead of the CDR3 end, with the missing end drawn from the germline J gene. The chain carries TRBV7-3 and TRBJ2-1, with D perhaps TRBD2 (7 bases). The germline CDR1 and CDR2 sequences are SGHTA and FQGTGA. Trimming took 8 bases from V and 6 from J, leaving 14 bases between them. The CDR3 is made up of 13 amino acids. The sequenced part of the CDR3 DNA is TGTGCCAGCGGAAGGGGGGGTGTCAATGAG. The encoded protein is CASGRGGVNE. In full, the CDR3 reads CASGRGGVNEQFF.

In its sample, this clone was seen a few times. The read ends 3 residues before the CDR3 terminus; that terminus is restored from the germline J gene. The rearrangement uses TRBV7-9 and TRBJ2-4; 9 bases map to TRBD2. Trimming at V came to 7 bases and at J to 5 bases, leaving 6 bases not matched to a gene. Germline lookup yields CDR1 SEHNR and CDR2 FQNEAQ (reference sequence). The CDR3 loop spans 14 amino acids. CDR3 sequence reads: CASTYSGGENIQYF. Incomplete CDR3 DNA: TGTGCCAGCACATATAGCGGGGGCGAAAACATT.